What follows are 4 T cell receptor beta chains derived from one specimen sequenced in a study of T cell responses to AZD1222 COVID-19 vaccine. Produced via immunoSEQ multiplex PCR; TCRdb's table is partial and in-frame only. The top ten clones hold less than 15% of a sample with about 130,000 clones, around 83% of them seen once. The material was peripheral blood, obtained on day 0 of AZD1222 vaccination. The receptors were sampled from an adult in good health.

The genes are TRBV9 and TRBJ1-1; weak D call: TRBD1 (5 bases). The CDR3 sequence is 13 residues long. V was shortened by 4 bases and J by 7 bases, with 14 bases between the two germline ends. The germline CDR1 and CDR2 sequences are SGDLS and YYNGEE. The CDR3 region is CASSPRGRDEAFF. The CDR3 DNA follows: TGTGCCAGCAGCCCCCGGGGGAGGGATGAAGCTTTCTTT. The complete variable domain, with remaining parts taken from reference TRBV9 and TRBJ1-1, reads DSGVTQTPKHLITATGQRVTLRCSPRSGDLSVYWYQQSLDQGLQFLIQYYNGEERAKGNILERFSAQQFPDLHSELNLSSLELGDSALYFCASSPRGRDEAFFGQGTRLTVV.

The V call is TRBV9, the J call TRBJ1-4; 7 bases agree with TRBD1. From germline, CDR1 is SGDLS and CDR2 YYNGEE. The CDR3 spans 14 residues. The trim removed 2 bases at V and 5 bases at J, leaving 3 bases unmatched. CDR3 sequence: CASSVTGENEKLFF. DNA for the CDR3: TGTGCCAGCAGCGTTACAGGGGAAAATGAAAAACTGTTTTTT.

This chain uses TRBV5-4 with TRBJ2-1, with TRBD2 matching 7 bases. Germline V CDR1 and CDR2: SGHNT, YYREEE (reference sequence). The CDR3 extends over 15 amino acids. With V trimmed by 5 bases and J by 0 bases, 5 bases remained unmatched. In DNA, the CDR3 is TGTGCCAGCAGACGAGCGGGGAGCTCCTACAATGAGCAGTTCTTC. Translated: CASRRAGSSYNEQFF.

The chain employs TRBV2 and TRBJ1-2; D is unclear. The germline V gene has CDR1 SNHLY and CDR2 FYNNEI. The V end lost 2 bases, the J end lost 0 bases, and 13 bases lay between the germline ends. The CDR3 consists of 16 residues. In DNA form, the CDR3 reads TGTGCCAGCAGTGAAAGAAATACCGGGGCTAACTATGGCTACACCTTC. It specifies CASSERNTGANYGYTF. Complete variable domain (other parts from reference TRBV2 and TRBJ1-2): EPEVTQTPSHQVTQMGQEVILRCVPISNHLYFYWYRQILGQKVEFLVSFYNNEISEKSEIFDDQFSVERPDGSNFTLKIRSTKLEDSAMYFCASSERNTGANYGYTFGSGTRLTVV.